Below, 17 T cell receptor beta chains from the same sample are listed, as sequenced in a study of CD8 T cells in ankylosing spondylitis. The study, taken as a whole, reports: A TCR beta motif of under 10 highly homologous variants appeared characteristic of ankylosing spondylitis blood.

Antigens for these TCRs are unknown. TCRdb itself ran the 5' RACE reads through MiXCR, one entry per CDR3 protein. The profile shows around 890,000 distinct CDR3 sequences, about 10% of them singletons. The sequenced material came from blood, either unsorted or a sorted T cell fraction (not recorded which). All receptors derive from a male donor with ankylosing spondylitis.

The CDR3 loop reads CASSALSGSSYEQYF. CDR3 in DNA: TGTGCCAGCAGCGCACTTAGCGGGAGTTCCTACGAGCAGTACTTC. The V gene is TRBV7-6, the J gene TRBJ2-7; 9 bases align to TRBD2. In germline, CDR1 is SGHVS, CDR2 FNYEAQ. J gave up 1 base and V 5 bases, and 6 bases lay outside the gene matches. This CDR3 comprises 15 residues.

The table lists this clonotype with many counts. This rearrangement joins TRBV20-1 to TRBJ2-3; either TRBD1 or TRBD2 may fit D (6 bases each). Germline CDR1 and CDR2: DFQATT and SNEGSKA (reference sequence). This CDR3 comprises 13 residues. The CDR3 DNA reads as TGCAGCCCACGCGAGGGGGGCCTGAATACGCAGTATTTT. Encoded protein: CSPREGGLNTQYF.

This clonotype was recorded a few times. This chain uses TRBV5-1 with TRBJ1-1, with TRBD1 matching over 7 bases. V was pared by 7 bases and J by 0 bases, with 9 bases of the junction left unmatched. Germline V gene data show CDR1 as SGHRS and CDR2 as YFSETQ. The CDR3 is 15 residues long. For the CDR3, the DNA is TGCGCCAGCTCGGGTCAGGGGGTAATGAACACTGAAGCTTTCTTT. This gives the protein CASSGQGVMNTEAFF.

This clonotype was counted a few times. The chain links TRBV25-1 to TRBJ2-7, with 12 bases aligning to TRBD2. The germline gives CDR1 MGHDK, CDR2 SYGVNS. Trimming removed 3 bases from V and 0 bases from J; junction bases left unmatched: 3. There are 16 residues in the CDR3. The CDR3 loop reads CASSDLAGGYSYEQYF. Here the CDR3 DNA reads TGTGCCAGCAGTGATCTAGCGGGAGGGTACTCCTACGAGCAGTACTTC.

This clonotype was detected only a few times. V usage is TRBV20-1 and J usage is TRBJ2-7, with TRBD2 as a possible D gene (5 bases). CDR3 length: 13 residues. V dropped 2 bases and J dropped 3 bases, with 11 bases sitting between them. Germline-derived CDR1 and CDR2 are DFQATT and SNEGSKA (reference sequence). CDR3 region: CSARSGYLYEQYF. CDR3 sequence (DNA): TGCAGTGCTAGAAGCGGATATCTCTACGAGCAGTACTTC.

Only one count was recorded for this clonotype. The V and J genes are TRBV7-9 and TRBJ2-4; D is unresolved. CDR1 and CDR2 (germline): SEHNR, FQNEAQ (reference sequence). This CDR3 has 14 residues. V gave up 1 base and J gave up 6 bases, with 10 bases separating them. CDR3 DNA: TGTGCCAGCAGCTTAGGGATGGCCGGAAACATTCAGTACTTC. Translating gives CASSLGMAGNIQYF.

The chain recombines TRBV24-1 with TRBJ1-1; tentatively, D is TRBD1 (5 bases). Germline loops: CDR1 KGHDR, CDR2 SFDVKD. V lost 5 bases and J lost 4, with 16 bases in between. This CDR3 contains 15 residues. CDR3 protein: CATSGRPGLGTEAFF. DNA for the CDR3: TGTGCCACCAGTGGTAGACCAGGGCTGGGCACTGAAGCTTTCTTT.

This clonotype was observed a handful of times. The chain recombines TRBV27 with TRBJ2-3; no clear D. The V gene lost 1 base and the J gene lost 5 bases, with 10 bases spanning the gap. From germline, CDR1 is MNHEY and CDR2 SMNVEV (reference sequence). The CDR3 is 14 amino acids. CDR3 sequence: CASSLWRGEDTQYF. CDR3 nucleotide sequence: TGTGCCAGCAGTTTATGGAGAGGTGAAGATACGCAGTATTTT.

This clonotype occurred a few times. The V call is TRBV6-1, the J call TRBJ1-5; 7 bases agree with TRBD1. After removal of 4 bases from V and 9 bases from J, the junction contained 9 bases not matched to a gene. Germline V gene data show CDR1 as MNHNS and CDR2 as SASEGT. The CDR3 length is 14 residues. CDR3 sequence: CASSGGQRALPQHF. CDR3 in DNA: TGTGCCAGCAGTGGGGGACAGCGGGCCCTGCCCCAGCATTTT.

This clonotype showed up just a few times. V is TRBV5-4 and J is TRBJ2-3, with TRBD2 matching over 9 bases. V shed 3 bases and J 5 bases; nucleotides not matched to a gene: 10. The CDR3 length is 16 residues. Germline V CDR1 and CDR2: SGHNT, YYREEE (reference sequence). The CDR3 coding sequence is TGTGCCAGCAGCTGGGACGGCGGGAGGGCCTTAGATACGCAGTATTTT. Protein: CASSWDGGRALDTQYF.

This clonotype showed up just a few times. The chain recombines TRBV4-3 with TRBJ1-5; 10 bases are a match to TRBD1. Looked up from germline, CDR1 is LGHNA and CDR2 is YSLEER. The J segment lost 2 bases and the V segment lost 0 bases, leaving 4 bases of the junction unmatched. This CDR3 spans 17 amino acids. The CDR3 loop is CASSQEIGTGGNQPQHF. CDR3 nucleotides: TGCGCCAGCAGCCAAGAAATAGGGACAGGGGGCAATCAGCCCCAGCATTTT.

This clonotype has a count of ten or more. The V call is TRBV20-1, the J call TRBJ1-3; no clear D. The V end lost 0 bases, the J end lost 1 base, and 10 bases lay between the germline ends. Germline lookup yields CDR1 DFQATT and CDR2 SNEGSKA (reference sequence). The CDR3 totals 15 residues. CDR3 bases: TGCAGTGCTAGAGATCGGCAGCAATCTGGAAACACCATATATTTT. Protein: CSARDRQQSGNTIYF.

This clonotype was seen a few times. The chain combines TRBV7-2 with TRBJ2-5; a possible D gene is TRBD1 (5 bases). CDR3 size: 14 residues. The V and J ends lost 1 base and 9 bases respectively, with 15 bases between them. The germline gives CDR1 SGHTA, CDR2 FQGNSA. CDR3 nucleotides: TGTGCCAGCAGCTTAGACAGGTCGTATCCTCCCCAGTACTTC. Residues: CASSLDRSYPPQYF.

This CDR3 is CASGGLERVPEQYF. CDR3 DNA sequence: TGTGCCAGCGGGGGACTAGAGAGGGTACCAGAGCAGTACTTC. The gene calls are TRBV28 and TRBJ2-7; 8 nucleotides align to TRBD2. CDR1 and CDR2 from the germline V gene are MDHEN and SYDVKM. The length of the CDR3 is 14 residues. The trim removed 8 bases at V and 7 bases at J, leaving 13 bases unmatched. Combining the CDR3 with reference TRBV28 and TRBJ2-7 gives the whole variable domain DVKVTQSSRYLVKRTGEKVFLECVQDMDHENMFWYRQDPGLGLRLIYFSYDVKMKEKGDIPEGYSVSREKKERFSLILESASTNQTSMYLCASGGLERVPEQYFGPGTRLTVT.

This clonotype has just a few counts. The genes are TRBV28 and TRBJ1-1; D not certain. Germline CDR1 is MDHEN and CDR2 is SYDVKM. The length of the CDR3 is 11 residues. With 1 base removed from V and 11 bases from J, the gap between germline ends came to 8 bases. The CDR3 loop reads CASSLSGKAFF. CDR3 in DNA: TGTGCCAGCAGTTTATCCGGGAAGGCTTTCTTT.

Only a few counts were recorded for this clonotype. CDR3 sequence reads: CASSLELGGTGELFF. In DNA, the CDR3 is TGCGCCAGCAGCCTCGAACTCGGGGGCACCGGGGAGCTGTTTTTT. The chain is built from TRBV4-3 and TRBJ2-2, with D possibly being TRBD2 (6 bases). The germline V gene has CDR1 LGHNA and CDR2 YSLEER. Trimming removed 4 bases from V and 4 bases from J, with 13 bases in between. This CDR3 region has 15 residues.

The chain's CDR3 is CASSPKPEQETQYF. The DNA for the CDR3 is TGTGCCAGCTCACCTAAACCCGAGCAAGAGACCCAGTACTTC. This chain joins TRBV18 and TRBJ2-5; no clear D. V was shortened by 3 bases and J by 2 bases, with 10 bases between the two germline ends. The CDR3 spans 14 residues. CDR1 and CDR2 from the germline V gene are KGHSH and LQKENI.